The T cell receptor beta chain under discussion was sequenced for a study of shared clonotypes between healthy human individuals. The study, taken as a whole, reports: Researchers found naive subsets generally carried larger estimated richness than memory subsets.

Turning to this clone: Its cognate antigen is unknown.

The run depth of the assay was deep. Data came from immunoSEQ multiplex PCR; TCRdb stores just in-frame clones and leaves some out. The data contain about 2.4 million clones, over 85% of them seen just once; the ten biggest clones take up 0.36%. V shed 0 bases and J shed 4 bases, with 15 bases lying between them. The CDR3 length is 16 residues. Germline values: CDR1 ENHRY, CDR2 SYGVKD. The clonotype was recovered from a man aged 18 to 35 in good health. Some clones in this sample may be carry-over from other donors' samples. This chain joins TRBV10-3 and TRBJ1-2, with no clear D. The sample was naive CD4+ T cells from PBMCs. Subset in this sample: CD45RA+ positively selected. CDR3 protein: CAISESYGVVSYGYTF. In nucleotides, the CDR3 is TGTGCCATCAGTGAGTCTTACGGGGTTGTAAGCTATGGCTACACCTTC.